This T cell receptor (beta chain) was sequenced for a study of CD4 T cells in relation to SARS-CoV-2 and coronaviruses. At the level of the study: ViraFEST: approximately 10-day antigen culture of PBMCs, then TCR beta CDR3 sequencing.

In regard to this clone: Its target is not known.

Study findings and constraints: Roughly 65% of donors had memory CD4+ clonotypes crossrecognizing SARS-CoV-2 and common cold coronavirus spike.

Unexposed donor CD4+ T cells date from 2011-2018, before the COVID-19 pandemic. After approximately ten days of culture, CD4+ T cells were isolated. Unexposed-donor CD4+ T cells were probed with SARS-CoV-2 S/N and four cold-coronavirus spikes, cells permitting. On days 3 and 7, cultures got half fresh IL-2 medium. Assay used: immunoSEQ multiplex PCR; TCRdb lists only in-frame clones, some missing. Here the sample spans tens of thousands of clones, around three quarters being singletons. Looked up from germline, CDR1 is LGHDT and CDR2 is YNNKEL (reference sequence). The V end was cut by 3 bases, the J end by 1 base, with 13 bases between. This CDR3 is 16 amino acids long.

The TCR was taken from a human donor in good health. The chain recombines TRBV3-1 (or the pseudogene TRBV3-2) with TRBJ2-1, with D perhaps TRBD2 (6 bases). Sequencing was done on a sample of CD4+ T cells from PBMCs, cultured in vitro. As DNA, the CDR3 is TGTGCCAGCAGCCAGGCTCGGGGGAGTTCCTACAATGAGCAGTTCTTC. Translating gives CASSQARGSSYNEQFF.